Here is one TCR beta chain with its context. This entry comes from a study of blood T cell repertoires in COVID-19. Study-wide background: PBMCs, B-cell-depleted T cells, or T cells were the source of the cDNA or gDNA that made up the material.

In the authors' workflow: Nucleated cell number was recorded as an estimate derived from reference gene primer amplification. TCRdb's copy holds only in-frame clones and misses some; the assay was immunoSEQ multiplex PCR. Clone size and the V and J calls come from that table; the DNA yielded D and trimming. The data contain under 80,000 clones, 70% to 90% of them seen just once; the ten biggest clones take up roughly 18%. The clonotype was recovered from a man older than 75 in a cohort sampled during active COVID-19. Sequenced input: peripheral blood.

The CDR3 spells CASSLDGTAYQPQHF. CDR3 DNA sequence: TGTGCCAGCAGCTTAGATGGGACAGCTTATCAGCCCCAGCATTTT. The chain carries TRBV5-8 and TRBJ1-5, with 7 bases aligning to TRBD1. V dropped 2 bases and J dropped 5; count of bases not matched to a gene: 7. Germline lookup yields CDR1 SGHTS and CDR2 YDEGEE. The CDR3 consists of 15 residues.